Listed below are T cell receptor beta chains from one sample, sequenced in a study of CXCR3-negative and CXCR3-positive naive CD8 T cells. TCRdb reprocessed the 5' RACE reads; each CDR3 protein has one entry and no DNA is given. This sample contains about 150,000 distinct CDR3 sequences. The sequencing sample was made of naive CXCR3+ CD8+ T cells from blood. These receptors came from a human donor in good health. Some clones in this sample may be carry-over from other donors' samples. CDR3s include the opening cysteine and the closing phenylalanine or tryptophan.

J: TRBJ2-1; V: TRBV25-1; CDR3: CASSEWGRDYNEQFF
J: TRBJ2-2; V: TRBV4-3; CDR3: CASSQLYAGTANTGELFF
J: TRBJ1-1; V: TRBV27; CDR3: CASSLGSQEAFF
J: TRBJ2-5; V: TRBV3-1; CDR3: CASSPPRMETQYF
J: TRBJ2-7; V: TRBV18; CDR3: CASSPPDPNYEQYF
J: TRBJ1-1; V: TRBV20-1; CDR3: CSARWTGSISEAFF
J: TRBJ2-5; V: TRBV29-1; CDR3: CSVVAGGQETQYF
J: TRBJ2-1; V: TRBV4-2; CDR3: CASSQDLSGGPFGQFF
J: TRBJ2-1; V: TRBV27; CDR3: CASREGEGLARNEQFF
J: TRBJ2-2; V: TRBV28; CDR3: CASSFPSGGATGELFF
J: TRBJ2-3; V: TRBV7-2; CDR3: CASSLALKPGHYNTQYF
J: TRBJ2-7; V: TRBV7-8; CDR3: CASSGTDRGSYEQYF
J: TRBJ2-5; V: TRBV7-8; CDR3: CASSLLLRQETQYF
J: TRBJ2-5; V: TRBV29-1; CDR3: CSVPTGGQYSETQYF
J: TRBJ1-5; V: TRBV28; CDR3: CASSFGGDPSNQPQHF
J: TRBJ1-2; V: TRBV5-4; CDR3: CASSLGTEGGYTF
J: TRBJ2-2; V: TRBV25-1; CDR3: CASSESRNTRRERANTGELFF
J: TRBJ1-5; V: TRBV7-8; CDR3: CASSPPGLGPQHF
J: TRBJ1-1; V: TRBV12-3/TRBV12-4; CDR3: CASSPTGVTEAFF
J: TRBJ2-7; V: TRBV15; CDR3: CATSRNLGTGRHEQYF
J: TRBJ2-3; V: TRBV14; CDR3: CASSPRSGSRGGGTDTQYF
J: TRBJ2-1; V: TRBV28; CDR3: CASSGLAGVNEQFF
J: TRBJ2-5; V: TRBV2; CDR3: CAIRDWDREETQYF
J: TRBJ2-1; V: TRBV18; CDR3: CASSPDQDTFNEQFF
J: TRBJ1-4; V: TRBV9; CDR3: CASSARAATNEKLFF
J: TRBJ2-4; V: TRBV5-5; CDR3: CASSLDGIAKNIQYF
J: TRBJ2-3; V: TRBV27; CDR3: CAGSLDGRSTDTQYF
J: TRBJ2-7; V: TRBV7-8; CDR3: CASSLAPSGSSWEQYF
J: TRBJ2-7; V: TRBV6-5; CDR3: CASTKGGARYEQCF
J: TRBJ2-7; V: TRBV20-1; CDR3: CSAQTSGLTLGYEQYF
J: TRBJ2-3; V: TRBV29-1; CDR3: CSVDPGLAPNLDTQYF
J: TRBJ2-7; V: TRBV28; CDR3: CASRSSGYEQYF
J: TRBJ2-3; V: TRBV7-6; CDR3: CASSSRTGGDTQYF
J: TRBJ2-1; V: TRBV25-1; CDR3: CASSENNEQFF
J: TRBJ2-1; V: TRBV3-1; CDR3: CASSPVSGDYNEQFF
J: TRBJ2-1; V: TRBV5-6; CDR3: CASSPRDSNEQFF
J: TRBJ2-5; V: TRBV28; CDR3: CASSTPGWETQYF
J: TRBJ2-7; V: TRBV5-1; CDR3: CASSPLEGVGYEQYF
J: TRBJ1-2; V: TRBV9; CDR3: CASSGQGVRGGYTF
J: TRBJ2-5; V: TRBV15; CDR3: CATSRAQPQETQYF
J: TRBJ2-3; V: TRBV20-1; CDR3: CSAREKNGGALDTQYF
J: TRBJ2-2; V: TRBV29-1; CDR3: CSVLAGVNTGELFF
J: TRBJ2-5; V: TRBV12-3/TRBV12-4; CDR3: CASSLALSYGTQYF
J: TRBJ1-2; V: TRBV7-2; CDR3: CASSSLRDRLFYGYTF
J: TRBJ2-7; V: TRBV19; CDR3: CASSTGAGEDYEQYF
J: TRBJ2-1; V: TRBV7-9; CDR3: CASSLGSSGDRGYNEQFF
J: TRBJ2-7; V: TRBV14; CDR3: CASSQDRQGQYF
J: TRBJ2-7; V: TRBV27; CDR3: CASSSYGTGVYEQYF
J: TRBJ2-2; V: TRBV7-2; CDR3: CASSSWTSGSSNTGELFF
J: TRBJ2-5; V: TRBV12-3/TRBV12-4; CDR3: CASSIGTERDF
J: TRBJ2-7; V: TRBV2; CDR3: CASSESGTIAYEQYF
J: TRBJ2-7; V: TRBV5-8; CDR3: CASSLFNYEQYF
J: TRBJ2-2; V: TRBV9; CDR3: CASSVEGVTGELFF
J: TRBJ2-1; V: TRBV12-3/TRBV12-4; CDR3: CASSAPMNEQFF
J: TRBJ2-1; V: TRBV15; CDR3: CATSREGQGAAEQFF